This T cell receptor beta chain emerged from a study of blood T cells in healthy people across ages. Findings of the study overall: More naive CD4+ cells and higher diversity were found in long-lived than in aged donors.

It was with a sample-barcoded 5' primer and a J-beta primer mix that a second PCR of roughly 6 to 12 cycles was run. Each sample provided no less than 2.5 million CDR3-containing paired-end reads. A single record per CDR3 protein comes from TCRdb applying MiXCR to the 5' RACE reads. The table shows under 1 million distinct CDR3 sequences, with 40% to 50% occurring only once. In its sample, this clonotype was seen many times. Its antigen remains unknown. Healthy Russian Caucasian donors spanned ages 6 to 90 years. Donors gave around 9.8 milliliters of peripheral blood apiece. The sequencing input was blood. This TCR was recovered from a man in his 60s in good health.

The DNA of the CDR3 is TGTGCCAGCAGCCTCGGTCCGGGCGAGCAGTACTTC. It codes for CASSLGPGEQYF. This rearrangement joins TRBV7-9 to TRBJ2-7; D not certain. This CDR3 spans 12 amino acids. Germline V lookup: CDR1 SEHNR, CDR2 FQNEAQ (reference sequence). V lost 5 bases to trimming and J lost 6 bases, with 11 bases between them.